Listed here are 11 T cell receptor beta chains from one sample, sequenced in a study of blood T cell repertoires in COVID-19. Method: immunoSEQ multiplex PCR; TCRdb's copy keeps in-frame clones and lacks some. Of 150,000 to 200,000 clones listed, around 79% are singletons. Sequencing was done on a sample of peripheral blood. The receptors were sampled from a woman aged 40 to 50 with COVID-19, enrolled during active disease.

The chain couples TRBV25-1 to TRBJ1-4; TRBD1 might be the D (6 bases). V lost 3 bases and J 5 bases, leaving 13 bases between the germline ends. This CDR3 spans 15 amino acids. Germline CDR1 is MGHDK and CDR2 is SYGVNS. The CDR3 protein is CASSDLDRTNEKLFF. CDR3 coding DNA: TGTGCCAGCAGTGACCTGGACAGAACAAATGAAAAACTGTTTTTT.

The chain's CDR3 is CASSLEGSAGELFF. CDR3 sequence (DNA): TGCGCCAGCAGCTTGGAGGGGTCAGCCGGGGAGCTGTTTTTT. V and J are TRBV5-1 and TRBJ2-2; D may be TRBD1 (5 bases). V was shortened by 0 bases and J by 6 bases, with 9 bases between the two germline ends. The CDR3 contains 14 residues. Germline V gives CDR1 SGHRS, CDR2 YFSETQ.

The genes are TRBV9 and TRBJ1-1; TRBD1 might be the D (6 bases). The germline gives CDR1 SGDLS, CDR2 YYNGEE. The CDR3 is 12 residues long. V shed 3 bases and J shed 5 bases, with 8 bases lying between them. The CDR3 region has the DNA TGTGCCAGCAGCGAAGGGGGTACTGAAGCTTTCTTT. Translation: CASSEGGTEAFF.

J is TRBJ1-1 and V is TRBV11-2, with D perhaps TRBD1 (6 bases). The V gene lost 0 bases and the J gene lost 11 bases, with 13 bases spanning the gap. CDR1 SGHAT and CDR2 FQNNGV come from the germline V gene. This CDR3 comprises 13 residues. CDR3 loop: CASSLDLNREAFF. CDR3 coding DNA: TGTGCCAGCAGCTTAGATCTGAACAGGGAGGCTTTCTTT.

In this sample, this clone turned up once. This chain connects TRBV4-1 to TRBJ2-5; 7 nucleotides line up with TRBD2. V was clipped by 2 bases and J by 1 base; unmatched bases: 4. The CDR3 covers 15 residues. The germline V gene encodes CDR1 MGHRA and CDR2 YSYEKL. CDR3 loop: CASSQREGFQETQYF. The CDR3, as DNA: TGCGCCAGCAGCCAAAGGGAGGGTTTCCAAGAGACCCAGTACTTC.

The chain carries TRBV28 and TRBJ1-5; TRBD1 aligns across 9 bases. Trimming at V came to 7 bases and at J to 7 bases, leaving 8 bases not matched to a gene. This CDR3 is 14 amino acids long. Germline values: CDR1 MDHEN, CDR2 SYDVKM. The CDR3 reads CASTSGQGRQPQHF. The CDR3 bases are TGTGCCAGCACCTCGGGACAGGGTAGACAGCCCCAGCATTTT.

The rearrangement joins TRBV19 to TRBJ2-3; TRBD2 agrees at 8 bases. CDR1 is LNHDA and CDR2 is SQIVND in the germline V gene (reference sequence). Losses at the gene ends were 4 bases for V and 3 bases for J; bases not matched to a gene: 6. CDR3 length: 15 amino acids. In DNA form, the CDR3 reads TGTGCCAGTAGTACCCCGGGACTAGGGACAGATACGCAGTATTTT. Its translation is CASSTPGLGTDTQYF.

The gene calls are TRBV9 and TRBJ1-6; D is ambiguous. This CDR3 comprises 16 residues. CDR1 and CDR2 (germline): SGDLS, YYNGEE. Between the trimmed V and J ends, which lost 0 bases and 9 bases, there was a span of 16 bases. The CDR3 nucleotides read TGTGCCAGCAGCGTAGGCCATCTCGTAGGAGTTTCACCCCTCCACTTT. It translates to CASSVGHLVGVSPLHF.

The V gene is TRBV7-2, the J gene TRBJ2-1; D gene unclear. CDR3 length equals 12 residues. The germline V and J ends were trimmed by 5 bases and 9 bases, with 11 bases remaining between them. Germline V lookup: CDR1 SGHTA, CDR2 FQGNSA. CDR3 sequence reads: CASSPQAREQFF. CDR3 sequence (DNA): TGTGCCAGCAGCCCGCAAGCCCGTGAGCAGTTCTTC.

This clone was seen a handful of times. The sample holds other DNA sequences that translate to the same CDR3. The chain carries TRBV27 and TRBJ1-2; D remains unclear. Germline CDR1 is MNHEY and CDR2 is SMNVEV (reference sequence). The CDR3 has 13 amino acids. V was pared by 3 bases and J by 4 bases, with 9 bases between. The CDR3 coding sequence is TGTGCCAGCAGTTTGGTAGGGAGCTATGGCTACACCTTC. Translating gives CASSLVGSYGYTF.

Comment on this clone: Other DNA sequences in this specimen translate into the identical CDR3. The chain links TRBV7-2 to TRBJ1-4, with no clear D. The CDR3 totals 15 residues. V was pared by 5 bases and J by 0 bases, with 10 bases between. CDR1 and CDR2 (germline): SGHTA, FQGNSA. CDR3 bases: TGTGCCAGCAGCCCTCAAACTGCAACTAATGAAAAACTGTTTTTT. Residues: CASSPQTATNEKLFF.